The 10 T cell receptor beta chains below all came from one sample that was sequenced in a study of T cells after yellow fever vaccination. In TCRdb, the 5' RACE reads were re-called with MiXCR into one record per CDR3 protein. In the table there are over 300,000 distinct CDR3 sequences, roughly 3.9% of which are singletons. The starting material was PBMCs, obtained 5 days after the yellow fever booster vaccination. The receptors come from a man between 18 and 35 years old who received the YFV17D yellow fever vaccine.

This chain links TRBV3-1 with TRBJ2-7, with 9 bases matching TRBD1. Losses at the gene ends were 5 bases for V and 2 bases for J; bases not matched to a gene: 10. Germline V gene lookup returns CDR1 LGHDT and CDR2 YNNKEL (reference sequence). CDR3 size: 16 residues. CDR3: CASSETLGQGPYEQYV. In nucleotides, the CDR3 is TGTGCCAGCAGCGAAACGCTTGGACAGGGGCCCTACGAGCAGTACGTC.

This clonotype was seen repeatedly, ten times or more. V is TRBV7-2 and J is TRBJ2-7; no firm D call. The germline V gene has CDR1 SGHTA and CDR2 FQGNSA. This CDR3 is built from 14 residues. V gave up 0 bases and J gave up 2 bases, with 8 bases separating them. Written as DNA, the CDR3 is TGTGCCAGCAGCTTAGCGCCCTATCCCTACGAGCAGTACTTC. It specifies CASSLAPYPYEQYF.

This clonotype was observed at least ten times. The CDR3 is CASSRAENEKLFF. The DNA of the CDR3 is TGTGCCAGCTCACGGGCGGAAAATGAAAAACTGTTTTTT. This chain uses TRBV18 with TRBJ1-4; D ambiguous. The germline V gene has CDR1 KGHSH and CDR2 LQKENI. CDR3 length: 13 residues. Trimming removed 4 bases from V and 5 bases from J, with 8 bases in between.

This chain joins TRBV12-3 or TRBV12-4 and TRBJ1-2; 7 bases fit TRBD1. J lost 9 bases, V lost 4 bases, and 11 bases had no gene match. The CDR3 has 14 amino acids. CDR3 sequence (DNA): TGTGCCAGCAGTTCGACAGGGACTTGGGGCTGCTACACCTTC. It yields the protein CASSSTGTWGCYTF.

The chain combines TRBV20-1 with TRBJ1-3; unclear D gene. Trimming removed 3 bases from V and 0 bases from J, with 9 bases in between. The CDR3 length is 14 residues. Germline CDR1 is DFQATT and CDR2 is SNEGSKA (reference sequence). The CDR3 DNA reads as TGCAGTGCTAGTGGTCGCTCCTCTGGAAACACCATATATTTT. Protein: CSASGRSSGNTIYF.

The CDR3, as DNA: TGCGCCAGCAGCCAGCGTCCCACAGGGTACACTGAAGCTTTCTTT. It codes for CASSQRPTGYTEAFF. The chain uses TRBV4-3 and TRBJ1-1; D is perhaps TRBD1 (6 bases). The V and J ends lost 3 bases and 3 bases respectively, with 14 bases between them. The V gene's germline CDR1 is LGHNA and CDR2 YSLEER. The CDR3 is 15 amino acids.

This clonotype was seen more than once but under ten times. This chain joins TRBV7-2 and TRBJ2-5, with TRBD2 identical over 9 bases. J was trimmed by 4 bases and V by 2 bases; bases with no gene match: 8. Germline CDR1 SGHTA, CDR2 FQGNSA. CDR3 length equals 16 residues. Here the CDR3 DNA reads TGTGCCAGCAGCTTACTCGCGGGGGGGGCCGGAGAGACCCAGTACTTC. It codes for CASSLLAGGAGETQYF.

This clonotype came up many times. The chain is built from TRBV20-1 and TRBJ2-1, with D maybe TRBD2 (5 bases). Per the germline V gene, CDR1 is DFQATT and CDR2 is SNEGSKA (reference sequence). The CDR3 consists of 11 residues. Deletions cut 3 bases from V and 6 bases from J, with 6 bases between. The CDR3 loop reads CSASRGNEQFF. The DNA of the CDR3 is TGCAGTGCTAGTCGGGGCAATGAGCAGTTCTTC.

In this sample, this clonotype turned up a few times. CDR3 protein: CASSYQDNSPLHF. DNA for the CDR3: TGCGCCAGCAGTTATCAGGATAATTCACCCCTCCACTTT. The chain carries TRBV4-1 and TRBJ1-6; no clear D. Trimming left V 6 bases short and J 5 bases short, with 8 bases between. CDR3 length: 13 residues. Germline loops: CDR1 MGHRA, CDR2 YSYEKL.

The chain carries TRBV6-5 and TRBJ1-2; 7 bases map to TRBD1. The CDR3 loop spans 13 amino acids. The V gene's germline CDR1 is MNHEY and CDR2 SVGAGI. V shed 6 bases, J shed 3 bases, and the junction held 4 bases outside the gene matches. CDR3 sequence reads: CASRGDRDYGYTF. The CDR3 coding sequence is TGTGCCAGCAGGGGCGACAGGGACTATGGCTACACCTTC.